This TCR beta chain was found in a study of radiotherapy plus CTLA-4 blockade in lung cancer. Study-wide results and limits: Expansion of tumor-derived TCR clones was observed in blood after radiotherapy plus ipilimumab.

Clones were sequenced by immunoSEQ multiplex PCR, and TCRdb holds only the in-frame ones, with some missing. This sample yields approximately 98,000 clones, of which around four fifths are seen a single time; nearly 3.5% belongs to the top ten. For this clone: No antigen is known for it.

V dropped 4 bases and J dropped 8; count of bases not matched to a gene: 7. The germline gives CDR1 SGHNT, CDR2 YYREEE (reference sequence). The CDR3 is 14 residues long. This specimen was peripheral blood, taken from a patient treated with radiotherapy plus ipilimumab. This sequence joins TRBV5-4 and TRBJ2-3; 10 bases are shared with TRBD2. The clonotype originates from a human donor with non-small cell lung cancer who had a partial response to radiotherapy plus ipilimumab. CDR3 sequence (DNA): TGTGCCAGCAGCCCTAGCGGGAGCGATCGTACGCAGTATTTT. This translates into CASSPSGSDRTQYF.